This note documents a single T cell receptor beta chain sequence. Its antigen is still unknown. Each CD8+ T cell subset was flow-sorted in triplicate, and 300,000 or so cells per subset were placed directly into RLT lysis buffer. Naive CD8+ T cells were defined stringently as CD45RO-CCR7+CD27+CD95- to exclude memory contaminants. Peripheral blood mononuclear cells were isolated from buffy coats using standard density gradient centrifugation. A FACSAria III was used to flow-sort naive CXCR3-negative and CXCR3-positive CD8+ T cells. An RNeasy Mini Kit was used to extract total RNA from the sorted cells. For sequencing, a NextSeq 550 was employed. The Human TCR Profiling Kit (MiLaboratory) was used to make UMI-labeled 5' RACE TRB cDNA libraries. cDNA synthesis used the entire amount of extracted RNA, and PCR amplification then used the entire amount of cDNA produced. Libraries were prepared in parallel with an identical number of PCR cycles. The study's processing was this. MIGEC and MiXCR extracted about 53,000 +/- 10,000 unique UMI-labeled TRB cDNA molecules per library, requiring at least two reads per UMI. On average, each library contained approximately 40,000 +/- 10,000 functional in-frame TRB CDR3 nucleotide clonotypes without stop codons. After downsampling to 5000 UMI-labeled TRB molecules per sample, diversity metrics, including normalized Shannon-Wiener and Chao1, were computed in VDJtools. VDJtools computed clonotype-size-weighted physicochemical properties of the central five CDR3 residues: interaction energy, strength, volume and Kidera factor 4. Each CDR3 protein sequence appears as one entry after TCRdb reprocessed the reads, and no DNA is included. These V and J calls derive from TCRdb rather than the authors' analysis. The sample's table covers around 65,000 distinct CDR3 sequences. The top ten clones comprise roughly 0.74% of the sample.

CDR1 DFQATT and CDR2 SNEGSKA were looked up in the germline V gene (reference sequence). Including cysteine and phenylalanine, the CDR3 has 16 amino acids. No DNA appears here. The record originates from a study of CXCR3-negative and CXCR3-positive naive CD8 T cells (dated by TCRdb to between 2019 and 2020). Regarding the complete study: About 135 million TRB reads were obtained in total, roughly 1.5 +/- 0.3 million reads per library. Diversity and physicochemical repertoire analyses were performed on 11 donors pooled from two independent experiments. For the TRBV-TRBJ cluster analysis, the naive subsets came from 5 donors, while the memory cells came from 3 donors. Study-level results and caveats: Surface CD5, linked to self-reactivity in mice, was comparable between naive subsets; TCR interaction strength was therefore also inferred from TRB CDR3 physicochemical properties. Both naive subsets had comparably high repertoire diversity, while memory CD8+ T cells had much lower repertoire diversity. Naive CXCR3-negative and CXCR3-positive cells from the same donor showed similar TRBV-TRBJ usage, whereas memory cells showed distinct patterns. TRB CDR3s from CXCR3-positive naive cells showed higher hydrophobicity (lower Kidera factor 4), lower energy, and higher strength and volume indices than CXCR3-negative naive cells. Because CXCR3 expression was partially decreased after cryopreservation, freshly isolated PBMCs were used for most assays.

The V and J genes are TRBV20-1 and TRBJ2-1; with no DNA, the TCRdb D assignment of TRBD2 cannot be verified. The sequence was collected from a human donor in good health. Some clones in this sample may be carry-over from other donors' samples. Material: naive CXCR3+ CD8+ T cells from blood. The sample's cell subset or site label is to be understood as: CD45RO-CCR7+CD27+CD95- naive CD8+ T cells expressing CXCR3 (TNR3+). The CDR3 reads CSAYKEEGRDYNEQFF.